The sequence of this T cell receptor beta chain was determined in a study of identical twins. Study-wide results and limits: Twin-shared out-of-frame alpha sequences showed excess low generation probability. Sharing of beta out-of-frame sequences by twins showed a weaker excess.

Healthy Caucasians were all of the donors. Turning to this clonotype: Its antigen is not known.

This CDR3 is built from 15 residues. The trim removed 5 bases at V and 4 bases at J, leaving 8 bases unmatched. Per the germline V gene, CDR1 is KGHSH and CDR2 is LQKENI. TCRdb analysed the 5' RACE reads with MiXCR anew, one entry per CDR3 protein. The data hold 350,000 to 500,000 distinct CDR3 sequences, with roughly 18% observed a single time. The receptor was derived from a man aged 50 to 60 in good health. The chain is built from TRBV18 and TRBJ2-1; 7 bases match TRBD1. Sequencing was carried out using naive T cells sorted from blood. The CDR3: CASSTRDSEYNEQFF. Written as DNA, the CDR3 is TGTGCCAGCTCAACCCGGGACAGCGAATACAATGAGCAGTTCTTC.